The 8 T cell receptor beta chains below come from one sample, sequenced in a study of post-analysis software for immune sequencing data. No antigens are known for them. Tagging with unique molecular identifiers was a feature of the TCR beta cDNA libraries. TCRdb called the PCR reads again in MiXCR, with one record for every CDR3 protein. The top ten clones hold around 0.6% of a sample with roughly 700,000 distinct CDR3 sequences, 25% to 30% of them seen once. General observations from the study: Compared with controls, patients had more of about 5 TRBV segments, including TRBV5-6, TRBV5-1 and TRBV20-1.

The sample taken for sequencing was blood. The receptors derive from a girl between 5 and 17 years old with multiple sclerosis.

This clonotype has only a few counts. Here the CDR3 DNA reads TGTGCCAGCAGTTACTCGAGGCGGGAGGGCCTAGGAGAGACCCAGTACTTC. Its protein product is CASSYSRREGLGETQYF. V is TRBV6-5 and J is TRBJ2-5; TRBD2 matches 9 bases. V trimming: 0 bases; J trimming: 4 bases; junction bases outside the gene matches: 9. CDR3 length: 17 amino acids. Germline CDR1 reads MNHEY; CDR2 reads SVGAGI.

This clonotype was found a few times. The CDR3 bases are TGTGCCAGCAGTTTATTTCAATATAAATCCGGGGAGACCCAGTACTTC. Translated, it gives CASSLFQYKSGETQYF. V gene TRBV28 combines with J gene TRBJ2-4; D unclear. Near its end, the DNA agrees better with TRBJ2-5, so the J call may be wrong. Germline CDR1 MDHEN, CDR2 SYDVKM. The CDR3 loop spans 16 amino acids.

This clonotype was counted between two and nine times. The rearrangement joins TRBV5-5 to TRBJ2-3; 11 bases align to TRBD2. Germline CDR1 is SGHKS and CDR2 is YYEKEE (reference sequence). Trimming took 4 bases from V and 2 from J; bases not matched to a gene: 15. The CDR3 extends over 19 amino acids. The DNA for the CDR3 is TGTGCCAGCAGCACCCGGACTAGCGGGTGGACAGCCTTCACAGATACGCAGTATTTT. The encoded protein is CASSTRTSGWTAFTDTQYF.

A note on this clonotype: A much larger clone is a single base away; this may be a read error. This sequence joins TRBV7-2 and TRBJ2-5; D remains unclear. The J call may not be correct, given that the DNA end is closer to TRBJ2-7. CDR1 and CDR2 (germline): SGHTA, FQGNSA. CDR3 size: 14 residues. CDR3 bases: TGTGCCTGCAGCTCCGCGGCTGGAAGCTACGAGCAGTACTTC. Protein product: CACSSAAGSYEQYF.

The chain joins TRBV29-1 to TRBJ1-1; D gene uncertain. The V end was cut by 4 bases, the J end by 7 bases, with 10 bases between. This CDR3 spans 11 amino acids. From germline, CDR1 is SQVTM and CDR2 ANQGSEA. The CDR3: CSVGAVNEAFF. CDR3 sequence (DNA): TGCAGCGTTGGGGCAGTAAATGAAGCTTTCTTT.

This clonotype was seen more than once but under ten times. V gene TRBV6-6 combines with J gene TRBJ2-1; D might be TRBD2 (6 bases). CDR1 and CDR2 (germline): MNHNY, SVGAGI (reference sequence). V lost 0 bases and J 3 bases, leaving 15 bases between the germline ends. The CDR3 has 17 amino acids. CDR3: CASSYSVAGWGYNEQFF. CDR3 nucleotide sequence: TGTGCCAGCAGTTACTCGGTGGCGGGATGGGGCTACAATGAGCAGTTCTTC.

About this clonotype: At one boundary the junction diverges from the germline segment, which might be a read error. The rearrangement joins TRBV7-2 to TRBJ2-2, with D tentatively TRBD1 or TRBD2 (5 bases each). From germline, CDR1 is SGHTA and CDR2 FQGNSA. The CDR3 is made up of 14 amino acids. Written as DNA, the CDR3 is TGTGCCAGCAGCCCACCAGGGAACACCGGGGAGCGGTTTTTT. Amino acid sequence: CASSPPGNTGERFF.

V gene TRBV10-3 combines with J gene TRBJ2-3; 8 nucleotides agree with TRBD2. With V trimmed by 4 bases and J by 2 bases, 8 bases remained unmatched. The CDR3 extends over 16 amino acids. CDR1 and CDR2 from the germline V gene are ENHRY and SYGVKD. Written as DNA, the CDR3 is TGTGCCATCAGTGGGGGAACTAGCGGCCCCACAGATACGCAGTATTTT. Encoded protein: CAISGGTSGPTDTQYF.